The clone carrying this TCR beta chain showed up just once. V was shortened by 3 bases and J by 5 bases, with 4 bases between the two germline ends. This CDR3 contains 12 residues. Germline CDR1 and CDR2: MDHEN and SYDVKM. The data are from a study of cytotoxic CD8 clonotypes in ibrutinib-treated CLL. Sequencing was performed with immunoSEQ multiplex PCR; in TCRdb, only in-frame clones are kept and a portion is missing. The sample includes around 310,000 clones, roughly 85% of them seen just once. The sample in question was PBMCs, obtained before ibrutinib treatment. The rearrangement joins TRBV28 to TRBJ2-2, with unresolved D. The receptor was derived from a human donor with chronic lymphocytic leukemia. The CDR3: CASSLLTGELFF. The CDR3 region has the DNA TGTGCCAGCAGTTTGCTGACCGGGGAGCTGTTTTTT.